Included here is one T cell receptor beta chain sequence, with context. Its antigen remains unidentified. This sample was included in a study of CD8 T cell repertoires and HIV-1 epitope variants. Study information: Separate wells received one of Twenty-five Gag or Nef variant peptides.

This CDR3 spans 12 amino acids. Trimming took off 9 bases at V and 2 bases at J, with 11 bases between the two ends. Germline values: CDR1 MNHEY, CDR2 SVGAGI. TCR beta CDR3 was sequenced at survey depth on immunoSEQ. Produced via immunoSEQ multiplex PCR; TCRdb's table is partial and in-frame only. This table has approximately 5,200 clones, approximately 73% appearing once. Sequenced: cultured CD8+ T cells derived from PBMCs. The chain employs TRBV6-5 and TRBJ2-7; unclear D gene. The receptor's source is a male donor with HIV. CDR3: CASSSSPYEQYF. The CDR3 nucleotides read TGTGCCAGTTCGTCCTCACCCTACGAGCAGTACTTC.